Below are 11 T cell receptor beta chains sequenced from a single sample in a study of cytomegalovirus exposure and HLA in healthy donors. The study ran its PCR with 60 Vbeta and 13 Jbeta primers. Only in-frame clones appear in the TCRdb table, and some are missing; sequencing was by immunoSEQ multiplex PCR. The table records about 170,000 clones, 70% to 90% of them present only once. The sequenced sample was PBMCs. These receptors were obtained from a man in his thirties or forties in good health and CMV-seropositive.

The genes are TRBV5-1 and TRBJ2-1; 7 nucleotides agree with TRBD2. Germline CDR1 reads SGHRS; CDR2 reads YFSETQ. CDR3 length equals 12 residues. The J segment lost 5 bases and the V segment lost 7 bases, leaving 3 bases of the junction unmatched. In DNA, the CDR3 is TGCGCCAGCGGACGGGAGGACAATGAGCAGTTCTTC. It specifies CASGREDNEQFF.

The rearrangement joins TRBV2 to TRBJ2-5; TRBD2 is a possible D gene (6 bases). Germline assignment: CDR1 SNHLY and CDR2 FYNNEI. V lost 7 bases, J lost 5 bases, and 20 bases lay in between. There are 15 residues in the CDR3. CDR3 loop: CASNSGPGAGETQYF. The CDR3 nucleotides are TGTGCCAGCAACTCGGGACCCGGTGCGGGGGAGACCCAGTACTTC. The whole variable domain, filled in from reference TRBV2 and TRBJ2-5, reads EPEVTQTPSHQVTQMGQEVILRCVPISNHLYFYWYRQILGQKVEFLVSFYNNEISEKSEIFDDQFSVERPDGSNFTLKIRSTKLEDSAMYFCASNSGPGAGETQYFGPGTRLLVL.

This clone was seen only once. The chain links TRBV5-5 to TRBJ2-1, with D possibly being TRBD2 (5 bases). Germline V CDR1 and CDR2: SGHKS, YYEKEE (reference sequence). The ends were cut back, 0 bases at V and 7 bases at J, with 8 bases in the middle. This CDR3 region has 13 residues. CDR3 bases: TGTGCCAGCAGCTTGGGGGGAGCAAATGAGCAGTTCTTC. It yields the protein CASSLGGANEQFF.

This rearrangement joins TRBV4-2 to TRBJ2-6, with D uncertain. V dropped 1 base and J dropped 4 bases, with 11 bases sitting between them. The CDR3 extends over 16 amino acids. The germline V gene encodes CDR1 LGHNA and CDR2 YNFKEQ. In nucleotides, the CDR3 is TGTGCCAGCAGCCAAGTAGCAGAACAAGGGGCCAACGTCCTGACTTTC. It encodes CASSQVAEQGANVLTF.

The chain combines TRBV13 with TRBJ2-5; D is uncertain. CDR1 is PRHDT, CDR2 FYEKMQ, per germline (reference sequence). The germline V and J ends were trimmed by 1 base and 2 bases, with 5 bases remaining between them. This CDR3 contains 13 residues. The CDR3 nucleotides read TGTGCCAGCAGCTTAGAACTACAAGAGACCCAGTACTTC. Translating it yields CASSLELQETQYF.

This clone was picked up one time. This sequence joins TRBV7-3 and TRBJ1-3; D remains unclear. Between the trimmed V and J ends, which lost 3 bases and 2 bases, there was a span of 14 bases. Looked up from germline, CDR1 is SGHTA and CDR2 is FQGTGA. The CDR3 spans 16 residues. CDR3 sequence reads: CASSFGPPLAGNTIYF. Here the CDR3 DNA reads TGTGCCAGCAGCTTCGGTCCCCCTCTGGCTGGAAACACCATATATTTT.

The sample holds a few counts of this clone. The rearrangement links TRBV4-3 to TRBJ2-7, with TRBD2 identical over 11 bases. The J segment lost 2 bases and the V segment lost 0 bases, leaving 18 bases of the junction unmatched. CDR1 is LGHNA and CDR2 is YSLEER in the germline V gene. This CDR3 has 21 amino acids. The CDR3 region has the DNA TGCGCCAGCAGCCAAGATTCTGGGTATGGGGGGACTAGCGGAAGGACCTACGAGCAGTACTTC. It encodes CASSQDSGYGGTSGRTYEQYF.

Here the CDR3 reads CASPRIYEQYV. The CDR3 DNA reads as TGTGCCAGCCCCAGGATCTACGAGCAGTACGTC. The V and J genes are TRBV7-9 and TRBJ2-7; D is uncertain. There are 11 residues in the CDR3. Trimming stripped 8 bases from V and 3 bases from J, with 8 bases between. The V gene's germline CDR1 is SEHNR and CDR2 FQNEAQ (reference sequence).

This rearrangement joins TRBV20-1 to TRBJ2-5, with 8 nucleotides matching TRBD2. V was clipped by 3 bases and J by 9 bases; unmatched bases: 3. This CDR3 comprises 11 residues. Germline V gene data show CDR1 as DFQATT and CDR2 as SNEGSKA (reference sequence). The DNA for the CDR3 is TGCAGTGCTAGTACCGGGGGGGCCCAGTACTTC. Translating it yields CSASTGGAQYF.

The genes are TRBV6-1 and TRBJ1-5, with 8 bases fitting TRBD1. Trimming at V came to 4 bases and at J to 4 bases, leaving 3 bases not matched to a gene. CDR3 length: 14 residues. Looked up from germline, CDR1 is MNHNS and CDR2 is SASEGT. The CDR3 bases are TGTGCCAGCAGTGTCTACAGGGGGAATCAGCCCCAGCATTTT. Its translation: CASSVYRGNQPQHF.

The chain is built from TRBV21-1 and TRBJ1-2; TRBD1 is the table's D call and was not checked against the DNA. TRBV21-1 is labeled a pseudogene. This CDR3 has 13 amino acids. The CDR3 DNA reads TGTGCCAGCATAGGAGACGACAGCTATGGCTACACCTTC. It specifies CASIGDDSYGYTF.